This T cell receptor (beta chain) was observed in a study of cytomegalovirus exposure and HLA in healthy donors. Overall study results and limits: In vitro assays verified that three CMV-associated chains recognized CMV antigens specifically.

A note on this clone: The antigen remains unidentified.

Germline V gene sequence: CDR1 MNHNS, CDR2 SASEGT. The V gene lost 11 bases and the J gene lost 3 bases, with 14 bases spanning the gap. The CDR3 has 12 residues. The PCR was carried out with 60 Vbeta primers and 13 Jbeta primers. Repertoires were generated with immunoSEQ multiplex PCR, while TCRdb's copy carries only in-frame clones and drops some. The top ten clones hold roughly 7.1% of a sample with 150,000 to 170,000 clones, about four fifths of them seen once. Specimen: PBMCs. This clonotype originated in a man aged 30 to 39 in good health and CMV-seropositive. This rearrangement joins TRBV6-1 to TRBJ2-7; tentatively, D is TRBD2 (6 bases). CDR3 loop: CAVRDFFYEQYF. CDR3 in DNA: TGTGCCGTTAGGGACTTTTTCTACGAGCAGTACTTC.